The 22 T cell receptor beta chains in this list originate from one sample, sequenced in a study of blood T cell repertoires in COVID-19. Clones were sequenced by immunoSEQ multiplex PCR, and TCRdb holds only the in-frame ones, with some missing. The sample has 150,000 to 200,000 clones, over 80% seen once; the top ten hold approximately 0.99%. The sample taken for sequencing was peripheral blood. The receptor source for this set is a man aged 55 to 70 with COVID-19, enrolled during active disease.

The V call is TRBV7-2, the J call TRBJ2-1, with D possibly being TRBD1 (5 bases). From germline, CDR1 is SGHTA and CDR2 FQGNSA. The CDR3 is made up of 15 amino acids. Trimming removed 8 bases from V and 8 bases from J, with 22 bases in between. CDR3 coding DNA: TGTGCCAGCGCCCGGCGGCAGGGTGGTTGGGATGAGCAGTTCTTC. This sequence encodes CASARRQGGWDEQFF.

The chain is built from TRBV4-2 and TRBJ2-2; D unclear. V lost 0 bases and J lost 4, with 9 bases in between. In germline, CDR1 is LGHNA, CDR2 YNFKEQ. The CDR3 extends over 15 amino acids. The CDR3 region has the DNA TGTGCCAGCAGCCAAGAGGCCTCGGGCACCGGGGAGCTGTTTTTT. Translating gives CASSQEASGTGELFF.

The chain recombines TRBV29-1 with TRBJ1-2; no reliable D call. The V end was cut by 0 bases, the J end by 4 bases, with 9 bases between. CDR1 and CDR2 (germline): SQVTM, ANQGSEA. The CDR3 extends over 13 amino acids. CDR3 bases: TGCAGCGTTGAAGAACCCAGGTTCTATGGCTACACCTTC. Its protein is CSVEEPRFYGYTF.

This clone was seen only a few times. This chain connects TRBV6-5 to TRBJ1-1; D gene uncertain. V was pared by 2 bases and J by 4 bases, with 17 bases between. This CDR3 comprises 16 residues. From germline, CDR1 is MNHEY and CDR2 SVGAGI. The CDR3, as DNA: TGTGCCAGCAGTTACGTAGGAGCGGGCAAACCCACTGAAGCTTTCTTT. It encodes CASSYVGAGKPTEAFF.

The chain combines TRBV12-5 with TRBJ2-1; 7 bases match TRBD2. The CDR3 loop spans 15 amino acids. Germline CDR1 and CDR2: LGHNT and FRNRAP. The V segment lost 1 base and the J segment 8 bases; nucleotides outside the gene matches: 8. The CDR3 spells CASGLGNGRSDEQFF. CDR3 bases: TGTGCTAGTGGTTTGGGCAACGGGAGGTCTGATGAGCAGTTCTTC.

This rearrangement joins TRBV6-2 or TRBV6-3 to TRBJ2-5, with 13 bases fitting TRBD2. The CDR3 totals 15 residues. V gave up 8 bases and J gave up 5 bases; unmatched junction bases: 8. Germline CDR1 reads MNHEY; CDR2 reads SVGEGT. CDR3 residues: CASCSGTSGMETQYF. The CDR3 DNA follows: TGTGCCAGCTGTTCCGGGACTAGCGGGATGGAGACCCAGTACTTC.

The chain joins TRBV24-1 to TRBJ2-5, with D perhaps matching TRBD1 (6 bases). Germline V gives CDR1 KGHDR, CDR2 SFDVKD. Trimming took 9 bases from V and 2 from J, leaving 15 bases between them. The CDR3 extends over 14 amino acids. CDR3 sequence reads: CATYPGTPQETQYF. The CDR3 DNA reads TGTGCCACCTATCCCGGGACACCACAAGAGACCCAGTACTTC.

The rearrangement uses TRBV18 and TRBJ1-5; perhaps TRBD1 as D (5 bases). Germline V gene sequence: CDR1 KGHSH, CDR2 LQKENI. V lost 4 bases and J lost 2, with 6 bases in between. The CDR3 runs to 13 residues. CDR3 region: CASSQGRNQPQHF. The DNA of the CDR3 is TGTGCCAGCTCACAGGGGCGCAATCAGCCCCAGCATTTT.

This clone has more than one count but fewer than ten. This chain links TRBV18 with TRBJ1-2; D is possibly TRBD1 (5 bases). The CDR3 is 13 amino acids. Germline CDR1 is KGHSH and CDR2 is LQKENI. V was shortened by 0 bases and J by 8 bases, with 10 bases between the two germline ends. In DNA form, the CDR3 reads TGTGCCAGCTCACCACCGCCCAGGGAAGGCTACACCTTC. This translates into CASSPPPREGYTF.

The V call is TRBV7-9, the J call TRBJ1-2; no firm D call. The germline V and J ends were trimmed by 4 bases and 0 bases, with 6 bases remaining between them. The CDR3 is 13 amino acids. Germline V gives CDR1 SEHNR, CDR2 FQNEAQ (reference sequence). CDR3 sequence reads: CASSSPANYGYTF. The DNA for the CDR3 is TGTGCCAGCAGCTCCCCGGCTAACTATGGCTACACCTTC.

This clone was counted only a few times. The rearrangement links TRBV5-6 to TRBJ1-6, with D hard to call. The CDR3 loop spans 16 amino acids. Trimming left V 1 base short and J 8 bases short, with 16 bases between. The V gene's germline CDR1 is SGHDT and CDR2 YYEEEE. The CDR3 region is CASSLSRTGRDSPLHF. The CDR3 bases are TGTGCCAGCAGCTTGTCCAGGACTGGGAGGGATTCACCCCTCCACTTT.

This clone was observed once. The V gene is TRBV19, the J gene TRBJ2-1; TRBD1 is a possible D gene (6 bases). CDR3 size: 12 residues. The V gene lost 5 bases and the J gene lost 8 bases, with 10 bases spanning the gap. Germline V CDR1 and CDR2: LNHDA, SQIVND (reference sequence). CDR3 amino acids: CASSPGQYEQFF. CDR3 DNA: TGTGCCAGTAGTCCAGGACAGTATGAGCAGTTCTTC.

This clone showed up just a few times. The chain employs TRBV7-8 and TRBJ2-7, with D maybe TRBD1 (5 bases). This CDR3 has 14 residues. CDR1 and CDR2 from the germline V gene are SGHVS and FQNEAQ. Trimming removed 1 base at V and 0 bases at J, with 7 bases between. The CDR3 protein is CASSLVDSSYEQYF. CDR3 bases: TGTGCCAGCAGCTTAGTTGACAGCTCCTACGAGCAGTACTTC.

V is TRBV11-1 and J is TRBJ2-7, with D maybe TRBD1 (6 bases). Between the trimmed V and J ends, which lost 5 bases and 3 bases, there was a span of 17 bases. CDR1 and CDR2 from the germline V gene are SGHAT and FQDESV (reference sequence). CDR3 length: 15 amino acids. The CDR3 loop reads CASSQRPGHIYEQYF. The CDR3 nucleotides are TGTGCCAGCAGCCAGCGACCGGGACACATCTACGAGCAGTACTTC. Looking up the rest from reference TRBV11-1 and TRBJ2-7 gives the full variable domain: EAEVAQSPRYKITEKSQAVAFWCDPISGHATLYWYRQILGQGPELLVQFQDESVVDDSQLPKDRFSAERLKGVDSTLKIQPAELGDSAMYLCASSQRPGHIYEQYFGPGTRLTVT.

The V gene is TRBV9, the J gene TRBJ2-5, with D perhaps TRBD2 (6 bases). This CDR3 comprises 14 residues. Germline CDR1 is SGDLS and CDR2 is YYNGEE. The V end was cut by 4 bases, the J end by 8 bases, with 18 bases between. CDR3 sequence (DNA): TGTGCCAGCAGCCGCGGGGAGAACAAACCAACCCAGTACTTC. Protein product: CASSRGENKPTQYF.

This clone was seen only once. The V call is TRBV11-2, the J call TRBJ2-2; tentative D call: TRBD2 (6 bases). The CDR3 sequence is 16 residues long. V was trimmed by 6 bases and J by 4 bases, leaving 18 bases between them. Germline CDR1 is SGHAT and CDR2 is FQNNGV. For the CDR3, the DNA is TGTGCCAGCAGTGGTCATCGGGGGAGAGGCACCGGGGAGCTGTTTTTT. It encodes CASSGHRGRGTGELFF.

This chain connects TRBV19 to TRBJ2-6; D possibly corresponds to TRBD1 (5 bases). Germline V gene data show CDR1 as LNHDA and CDR2 as SQIVND (reference sequence). With 4 bases removed from V and 2 bases from J, the gap between germline ends came to 6 bases. This CDR3 spans 14 amino acids. The CDR3 spells CASSRGTGANVLTF. The CDR3 nucleotides are TGTGCCAGTAGTAGGGGCACTGGGGCCAACGTCCTGACTTTC.

The chain couples TRBV20-1 to TRBJ2-7; unclear D gene. The CDR3 length is 13 residues. Germline V gives CDR1 DFQATT, CDR2 SNEGSKA (reference sequence). The ends were cut back, 3 bases at V and 1 base at J, with 10 bases in the middle. CDR3 amino acids: CSASGPESYEQYF. CDR3 DNA sequence: TGCAGTGCTAGTGGACCGGAGTCCTACGAGCAGTACTTC.

The chain employs TRBV5-1 and TRBJ1-4; D not resolved. Germline V gene sequence: CDR1 SGHRS, CDR2 YFSETQ. The CDR3 totals 14 residues. Trimming took off 4 bases at V and 0 bases at J, with 7 bases between the two ends. The CDR3, as DNA: TGCGCCAGCAGCCCTCTTGCAACTAATGAAAAACTGTTTTTT. Translating it yields CASSPLATNEKLFF.

This chain uses TRBV28 with TRBJ2-2, with D possibly being TRBD1 (6 bases). The CDR3 extends over 13 amino acids. Trimming removed 7 bases from V and 5 bases from J, with 11 bases in between. The V gene's germline CDR1 is MDHEN and CDR2 SYDVKM. This chain's CDR3 is CASKTGPTGELFF. The CDR3 region has the DNA TGTGCCAGCAAAACAGGGCCGACCGGGGAGCTGTTTTTT.

The rearrangement joins TRBV6-5 to TRBJ1-2, with no clear D. Germline values: CDR1 MNHEY, CDR2 SVGAGI. V lost 7 bases and J lost 1, with 4 bases in between. The CDR3 is made up of 11 amino acids. CDR3 residues: CASNNNYGYTF. The CDR3, as DNA: TGTGCCAGCAATAATAACTATGGCTACACCTTC.

The V call is TRBV5-1, the J call TRBJ2-2; D is unclear. The V and J ends lost 0 bases and 0 bases respectively, with 9 bases between them. Germline loops: CDR1 SGHRS, CDR2 YFSETQ. The CDR3 runs 16 residues. The CDR3 loop is CASSLVSGANTGELFF. In DNA form, the CDR3 reads TGCGCCAGCAGCTTGGTGTCAGGCGCGAACACCGGGGAGCTGTTTTTT. The full variable domain, in which reference TRBV5-1 and TRBJ2-2 provide the parts outside the CDR3, is KAGVTQTPRYLIKTRGQQVTLSCSPISGHRSVSWYQQTPGQGLQFLFEYFSETQRNKGNFPGRFSGRQFSNSRSEMNVSTLELGDSALYLCASSLVSGANTGELFFGEGSRLTVL.